This T cell receptor (beta chain) was identified during a study of T-cell memory formation after mild COVID-19. Libraries for TCRalpha and TCRbeta carried sample barcodes and unique molecular identifiers via 5'RACE. Using its own MiXCR run on the 5' RACE reads, TCRdb lists one record per CDR3 protein. The repertoire holds some 290,000 distinct CDR3 sequences, under 20% seen once, with approximately 23% in the top ten. Study-level findings and limits: CD4/CD8 balance held among clones contracting day 15 to 85, and later expanders leaned CD4+. There was no confirmation that second-wave clones peaking on day 37 were SARS-CoV-2 specific.

Germline-derived CDR1 and CDR2 are LGHNA and YSLEER. The ends were cut back, 0 bases at V and 5 bases at J, with 13 bases in the middle. The CDR3 extends over 16 amino acids. This clonotype was detected only once. The antigen remains unidentified. The source is a man between 18 and 29 years old who had mild COVID-19 (a few samples of this study predate the infection). Cell type and time point are not known. The chain recombines TRBV4-3 with TRBJ2-2, with D hard to call. The sequenced material came from PBMCs or a T cell subset sorted from them (not recorded which). The CDR3, as DNA: TGCGCCAGCAGCCAAGAGCGGTTGGTTGGTACCGGGGAGCTGTTTTTT. This codes for CASSQERLVGTGELFF.